The rows below give T cell receptor beta chains drawn from one sample of a study of blood T cell repertoires in COVID-19. Method: immunoSEQ multiplex PCR; TCRdb's copy keeps in-frame clones and lacks some. Found here are 150,000 to 200,000 clones, 60% to 80% of them singletons; the top ten hold less than 30%. The sample taken for sequencing was peripheral blood. The receptors here all came from a woman between 70 and 85 years old with acute or convalescent COVID-19. The CDR3 runs from the conserved cysteine through the conserved F or W. Fields, in order: clone size, D gene, J gene, V gene, CDR3 protein, CDR3 DNA. A D gene is named only where the DNA matches it firmly. Expanded clones are given a class, and other clones once, few, many or no size at all.

clone_size: -; d_call: -; j_call: TRBJ1-1; v_call: TRBV14; cdr3_aa: CASSQLRGFSAFF; cdr3_nt: TGTGCCAGCAGCCAATTAAGAGGTTTCAGCGCTTTCTTT
clone_size: -; d_call: -; j_call: TRBJ1-6; v_call: TRBV5-5; cdr3_aa: CASSLRVGQHNSPLHF; cdr3_nt: TGTGCCAGCAGCTTGAGGGTCGGACAGCACAATTCACCCCTCCACTTT
clone_size: -; d_call: TRBD1; j_call: TRBJ1-4; v_call: TRBV6-1; cdr3_aa: CASSEALGTGLEKLFF; cdr3_nt: TGTGCCAGCAGTGAAGCGCTCGGGACAGGGCTTGAAAAACTGTTTTTT
clone_size: -; d_call: -; j_call: TRBJ1-5; v_call: TRBV30; cdr3_aa: CAWAPRENGPQHF; cdr3_nt: TGTGCCTGGGCGCCCCGGGAAAATGGGCCCCAGCATTTT
clone_size: -; d_call: TRBD1; j_call: TRBJ2-5; v_call: TRBV30; cdr3_aa: CAWDAGQGGQETQYF; cdr3_nt: TGTGCCTGGGACGCGGGACAGGGGGGCCAAGAGACCCAGTACTTC
clone_size: -; d_call: -; j_call: TRBJ2-3; v_call: TRBV18; cdr3_aa: CASSTGGLFTDTQYF; cdr3_nt: TGTGCCAGCTCAACAGGGGGACTATTCACAGATACGCAGTATTTT
clone_size: -; d_call: -; j_call: TRBJ2-1; v_call: TRBV29-1; cdr3_aa: CSVEDQMPGLTNERNPQFF; cdr3_nt: TGCAGCGTTGAAGATCAGATGCCGGGACTCACGAACGAAAGGAACCCGCAGTTCTTC
clone_size: -; d_call: TRBD2; j_call: TRBJ2-1; v_call: TRBV5-1; cdr3_aa: CASTLAGVGNEQFF; cdr3_nt: TGCGCCAGTACACTAGCGGGAGTCGGTAATGAGCAGTTCTTC
clone_size: -; d_call: TRBD1; j_call: TRBJ1-5; v_call: TRBV6-6; cdr3_aa: CASGTGGSQPQHF; cdr3_nt: TGTGCCAGTGGGACAGGGGGCAGTCAGCCCCAGCATTTT
clone_size: -; d_call: TRBD1; j_call: TRBJ2-5; v_call: TRBV19; cdr3_aa: CASMVTQGKGETQYF; cdr3_nt: TGTGCCAGTATGGTGACACAGGGGAAGGGAGAGACCCAGTACTTC
clone_size: -; d_call: -; j_call: TRBJ2-5; v_call: TRBV7-3; cdr3_aa: CASSLRGNRKETQYF; cdr3_nt: TGTGCCAGCAGCTTACGGGGGAACAGGAAAGAGACCCAGTACTTC
clone_size: -; d_call: -; j_call: TRBJ2-1; v_call: TRBV7-2; cdr3_aa: CATSPPPRNNEQFF; cdr3_nt: TGTGCCACTAGCCCCCCTCCTCGAAACAATGAGCAGTTCTTC
clone_size: -; d_call: -; j_call: TRBJ1-1; v_call: TRBV7-8; cdr3_aa: CASSSGTINTEAFF; cdr3_nt: TGTGCCAGCAGCTCCGGGACAATAAACACTGAAGCTTTCTTT
clone_size: -; d_call: -; j_call: TRBJ2-5; v_call: TRBV27; cdr3_aa: CASSLYGNTGVTQYF; cdr3_nt: TGTGCCAGCAGTTTATACGGAAACACCGGGGTGACCCAGTACTTC
clone_size: -; d_call: -; j_call: TRBJ2-3; v_call: TRBV28; cdr3_aa: CASSEQGEGLTDTQYF; cdr3_nt: TGTGCCAGCAGCGAGCAGGGAGAGGGACTCACAGATACGCAGTATTTT
clone_size: -; d_call: -; j_call: TRBJ2-1; v_call: TRBV19; cdr3_aa: CASRSQSGFNEQFF; cdr3_nt: TGTGCCAGTAGAAGCCAATCGGGATTTAATGAGCAGTTCTTC
clone_size: -; d_call: -; j_call: TRBJ2-2; v_call: TRBV7-2; cdr3_aa: CASSKRRTGELFF; cdr3_nt: TGTGCCAGCAGTAAAAGGAGGACTGGGGAGCTGTTTTTT
clone_size: -; d_call: -; j_call: TRBJ2-1; v_call: TRBV12-3/TRBV12-4; cdr3_aa: CASSHGGNEQFF; cdr3_nt: TGTGCCAGCAGCCATGGGGGGAATGAGCAGTTCTTC
clone_size: -; d_call: TRBD1; j_call: TRBJ2-5; v_call: TRBV7-3; cdr3_aa: CASSSTGRETQYF; cdr3_nt: TGTGCCAGCAGCTCGACAGGGCGTGAGACCCAGTACTTC
clone_size: -; d_call: -; j_call: TRBJ2-2; v_call: TRBV5-5; cdr3_aa: CASSSFGGANTGELFF; cdr3_nt: TGTGCCAGCAGCTCCTTTGGGGGCGCGAACACCGGGGAGCTGTTTTTT
clone_size: once; d_call: -; j_call: TRBJ1-2; v_call: TRBV10-1; cdr3_aa: CASSEMRNYGYTF; cdr3_nt: TGCGCCAGCAGTGAGATGCGGAACTATGGCTACACCTTC
clone_size: -; d_call: -; j_call: TRBJ2-7; v_call: TRBV2; cdr3_aa: CASSEQPGEQYF; cdr3_nt: TGTGCCAGCAGTGAACAGCCGGGCGAGCAGTACTTC
clone_size: -; d_call: -; j_call: TRBJ2-5; v_call: TRBV30; cdr3_aa: CAWSVGGSQETQYF; cdr3_nt: TGTGCCTGGAGTGTAGGGGGATCCCAAGAGACCCAGTACTTC
clone_size: -; d_call: TRBD1; j_call: TRBJ1-2; v_call: TRBV6-5; cdr3_aa: CASSTGGGYTF; cdr3_nt: TGTGCCAGTTCCACAGGGGGCGGCTACACCTTC
clone_size: -; d_call: TRBD2; j_call: TRBJ2-3; v_call: TRBV6-2/TRBV6-3; cdr3_aa: CASSGPDRPGGDTQYF; cdr3_nt: TGTGCCAGCAGTGGCCCGGACCGCCCGGGGGGGGATACGCAGTATTTT
clone_size: -; d_call: TRBD1; j_call: TRBJ2-1; v_call: TRBV7-2; cdr3_aa: CASSAGPGQPYNEQFF; cdr3_nt: TGTGCCAGCAGCGCAGGACCGGGACAGCCCTACAATGAGCAGTTCTTC
clone_size: -; d_call: -; j_call: TRBJ2-1; v_call: TRBV19; cdr3_aa: CASSSPHFSYNEQFF; cdr3_nt: TGTGCCAGTAGTAGTCCTCACTTCTCCTACAATGAGCAGTTCTTC
clone_size: once; d_call: -; j_call: TRBJ1-3; v_call: TRBV7-2; cdr3_aa: CASSARDIGNTIYF; cdr3_nt: TGTGCCAGCAGCGCGAGGGACATCGGAAACACCATATATTTT
clone_size: -; d_call: TRBD1; j_call: TRBJ1-5; v_call: TRBV5-8; cdr3_aa: CASSGTGIEYQPQHF; cdr3_nt: TGTGCCAGCAGCGGGACAGGGATTGAGTATCAGCCCCAGCATTTT
clone_size: -; d_call: TRBD2; j_call: TRBJ2-1; v_call: TRBV4-1; cdr3_aa: CASSQDSGSSYNEQFF; cdr3_nt: TGCGCCAGCAGCCAAGATAGCGGGAGCTCCTACAATGAGCAGTTCTTC
clone_size: -; d_call: TRBD2; j_call: TRBJ2-1; v_call: TRBV27; cdr3_aa: CASSKDLRTSNPFF; cdr3_nt: TGTGCCAGCAGTAAAGACCTCCGGACTAGCAACCCCTTCTTC
clone_size: -; d_call: TRBD1; j_call: TRBJ2-7; v_call: TRBV7-6; cdr3_aa: CASSPRDSSYEQYF; cdr3_nt: TGTGCCAGCAGCCCCCGGGACAGTTCCTACGAGCAGTACTTC
clone_size: once; d_call: -; j_call: TRBJ2-3; v_call: TRBV11-1; cdr3_aa: CASSPYTDTQYF; cdr3_nt: TGTGCCAGCAGCCCGTACACAGATACGCAGTATTTT
clone_size: -; d_call: TRBD2; j_call: TRBJ2-1; v_call: TRBV3-1/TRBV3-2; cdr3_aa: CASSQDGGLAGAQFF; cdr3_nt: TGTGCCAGCAGCCAAGATGGGGGACTAGCGGGCGCGCAGTTCTTC
clone_size: -; d_call: -; j_call: TRBJ2-7; v_call: TRBV7-2; cdr3_aa: CASSLLALNSYEQYF; cdr3_nt: TGTGCCAGCAGCTTATTGGCCTTAAATTCCTACGAGCAGTACTTC
clone_size: once; d_call: -; j_call: TRBJ2-7; v_call: TRBV4-2; cdr3_aa: CASSQGTSTYEQYF; cdr3_nt: TGTGCCAGCAGCCAAGGGACTTCCACCTACGAGCAGTACTTC
clone_size: -; d_call: -; j_call: TRBJ2-5; v_call: TRBV28; cdr3_aa: CASSLWRDSSEETQYF; cdr3_nt: TGTGCCAGCAGTTTATGGCGTGACAGTTCCGAAGAGACCCAGTACTTC
clone_size: -; d_call: -; j_call: TRBJ2-1; v_call: TRBV7-3; cdr3_aa: CASSPSLSYNEQFF; cdr3_nt: TGTGCCAGTAGTCCGAGTCTCTCCTACAATGAGCAGTTCTTC
clone_size: -; d_call: TRBD1; j_call: TRBJ1-1; v_call: TRBV18; cdr3_aa: CASSTGTGANTEAFF; cdr3_nt: TGTGCCAGCTCAACAGGGACAGGAGCCAACACTGAAGCTTTCTTT
clone_size: -; d_call: TRBD1; j_call: TRBJ1-2; v_call: TRBV12-5; cdr3_aa: CASGEIRDRTKRLYGYTF; cdr3_nt: TGTGCTAGTGGTGAAATTCGGGACAGAACGAAAAGGCTCTATGGCTACACCTTC
clone_size: -; d_call: -; j_call: TRBJ2-3; v_call: TRBV2; cdr3_aa: CASIDGVSDTQYF; cdr3_nt: TGTGCCAGCATCGACGGGGTTTCAGATACGCAGTATTTT
clone_size: -; d_call: TRBD1; j_call: TRBJ2-1; v_call: TRBV5-1; cdr3_aa: CASSIGDRSYNEQFF; cdr3_nt: TGCGCCAGCAGCATAGGGGACAGGTCCTACAATGAGCAGTTCTTC
clone_size: -; d_call: -; j_call: TRBJ1-4; v_call: TRBV29-1; cdr3_aa: CSVSVATNEKLFF; cdr3_nt: TGCAGCGTGTCAGTTGCAACTAATGAAAAACTGTTTTTT
clone_size: -; d_call: -; j_call: TRBJ2-5; v_call: TRBV4-2; cdr3_aa: CASSQVQGSETQYF; cdr3_nt: TGTGCCAGCAGCCAAGTTCAGGGATCTGAGACCCAGTACTTC
clone_size: -; d_call: -; j_call: TRBJ1-1; v_call: TRBV19; cdr3_aa: CASSKSWALQDTEAFF; cdr3_nt: TGTGCCAGTAGTAAGAGCTGGGCACTTCAAGACACTGAAGCTTTCTTT
clone_size: once; d_call: TRBD1; j_call: TRBJ2-7; v_call: TRBV7-9; cdr3_aa: CASSSTDRGPEQYF; cdr3_nt: TGTGCCAGCAGCTCCACGGACAGGGGACCCGAGCAGTACTTC
clone_size: -; d_call: -; j_call: TRBJ2-7; v_call: TRBV6-5; cdr3_aa: CASSGGSNPYEQYF; cdr3_nt: TGTGCCAGCAGCGGGGGATCTAATCCTTACGAGCAGTACTTC
clone_size: few; d_call: TRBD1; j_call: TRBJ2-2; v_call: TRBV5-1; cdr3_aa: CASSLGQGGAGELFF; cdr3_nt: TGCGCCAGCAGCCTAGGACAGGGTGGGGCCGGGGAGCTGTTTTTT
clone_size: -; d_call: TRBD1; j_call: TRBJ2-7; v_call: TRBV29-1; cdr3_aa: CSVVRGPLCEQYF; cdr3_nt: TGCAGCGTTGTAAGGGGGCCTTTATGCGAGCAGTACTTC
clone_size: once; d_call: -; j_call: TRBJ1-5; v_call: TRBV5-6; cdr3_aa: CASSLVGVAGNQPQHF; cdr3_nt: TGTGCCAGCAGCTTGGTCGGAGTAGCCGGCAATCAGCCCCAGCATTTT
clone_size: -; d_call: -; j_call: TRBJ1-3; v_call: TRBV5-4; cdr3_aa: CASSFAGGNTIYF; cdr3_nt: TGTGCCAGCAGCTTTGCGGGAGGAAACACCATATATTTT
clone_size: -; d_call: -; j_call: TRBJ2-5; v_call: TRBV7-6; cdr3_aa: CASSLTGGGPQETQYF; cdr3_nt: TGTGCCAGCAGCTTAACTGGCGGAGGGCCTCAAGAGACCCAGTACTTC
clone_size: once; d_call: TRBD1; j_call: TRBJ1-1; v_call: TRBV7-3; cdr3_aa: CASSVTPGGQVNTEAFF; cdr3_nt: TGTGCCAGCAGCGTAACCCCAGGGGGACAGGTGAACACTGAAGCTTTCTTT
clone_size: -; d_call: TRBD1; j_call: TRBJ1-2; v_call: TRBV18; cdr3_aa: CASSPLQGDSGYTF; cdr3_nt: TGTGCCAGCTCACCACTACAGGGGGATTCTGGCTACACCTTC
clone_size: -; d_call: -; j_call: TRBJ2-7; v_call: TRBV7-9; cdr3_aa: CASSSTGGSYEQYF; cdr3_nt: TGTGCCAGCAGCTCAACAGGAGGGTCCTACGAGCAGTACTTC
clone_size: few; d_call: -; j_call: TRBJ1-1; v_call: TRBV10-3; cdr3_aa: CALTQGVNTEAFF; cdr3_nt: TGTGCCTTAACTCAGGGTGTGAACACTGAAGCTTTCTTT
clone_size: -; d_call: TRBD2; j_call: TRBJ2-1; v_call: TRBV7-3; cdr3_aa: CASSLGSLAGGINEQFF; cdr3_nt: TGTGCCAGCAGCTTAGGGAGCCTAGCGGGAGGGATTAATGAGCAGTTCTTC